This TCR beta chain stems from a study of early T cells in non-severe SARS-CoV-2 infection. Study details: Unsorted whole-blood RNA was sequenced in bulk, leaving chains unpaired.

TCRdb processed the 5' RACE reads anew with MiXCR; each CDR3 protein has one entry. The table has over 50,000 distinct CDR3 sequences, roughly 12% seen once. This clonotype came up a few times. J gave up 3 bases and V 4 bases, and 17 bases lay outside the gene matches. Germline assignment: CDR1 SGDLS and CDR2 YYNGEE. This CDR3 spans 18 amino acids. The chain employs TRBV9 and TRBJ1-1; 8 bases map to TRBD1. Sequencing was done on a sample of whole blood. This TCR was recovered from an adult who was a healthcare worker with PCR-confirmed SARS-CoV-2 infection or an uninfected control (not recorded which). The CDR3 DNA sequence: TGTGCCAGCAGCACCCGCGGCGGACAGGGCGGGGTGGACACTGAAGCTTTCTTT. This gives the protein CASSTRGGQGGVDTEAFF. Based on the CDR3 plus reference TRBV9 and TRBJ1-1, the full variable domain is DSGVTQTPKHLITATGQRVTLRCSPRSGDLSVYWYQQSLDQGLQFLIQYYNGEERAKGNILERFSAQQFPDLHSELNLSSLELGDSALYFCASSTRGGQGGVDTEAFFGQGTRLTVV.